This TCR beta chain was captured in a study of blood T cell repertoires in COVID-19. As for the study in general: Sites in the United States, Italy and Spain provided acute and convalescent COVID-19 samples. T cells, B-cell-depleted T cells, or PBMCs provided the cDNA or gDNA that served as material.

The germline gives CDR1 KGHSH, CDR2 LQKENI. This CDR3 spans 16 amino acids. The V and J ends lost 0 bases and 1 base respectively, with 12 bases between them. Original processing methods: Amplification of reference gene primers provided the estimated nucleated cell counts. Assay: immunoSEQ multiplex PCR; the TCRdb copy retains only in-frame clones and omits some. The V and J calls and clone size are taken from that table; D and trimming were inferred from the DNA. The table lists approximately 88,000 clones, about three quarters of them singletons, with about 8.4% in the top ten. The specimen was peripheral blood. This chain uses TRBV18 with TRBJ1-1, with D possibly TRBD1 on 6 matching bases. This sequence was found in a man aged 50 to 59 who had recovered from COVID-19. CDR3: CASSPPQGWGNTEAFF. In DNA, the CDR3 is TGTGCCAGCTCACCACCACAGGGTTGGGGGAACACTGAAGCTTTCTTT.